This TCR beta chain was documented in a study of blood T cell repertoires in COVID-19. Study details: Acute-phase and convalescent COVID-19 samples originated in the United States, Italy and Spain. Sources were T cells, B-cell-depleted T cells, or PBMCs; the material itself was cDNA or gDNA.

Authors' processing steps: Estimates of nucleated cell counts were drawn from the amplification of reference gene primers. Sequenced by immunoSEQ multiplex PCR; TCRdb stores in-frame clones only, minus some. The V and J calls and clone size come from that table; D and trimming were worked out from the DNA. This sample has 150,000 to 200,000 clones, with 65% to 80% found just once. The CDR3 spans 15 residues. Trimming cost V 3 bases and J 4 bases; bases outside gene matches: 9. Germline assignment: CDR1 LNHDA and CDR2 SQIVND (reference sequence). The TCR sequence derives from a man in his fifties who had recovered from COVID-19. Sample: peripheral blood. This sequence joins TRBV19 and TRBJ2-7; TRBD1 matches at 7 bases. Here the CDR3 DNA reads TGTGCCAGTAGTATGACAGGGAGCCTTTTTTACGAGCAGTACTTC. Translated, it gives CASSMTGSLFYEQYF.